This T cell receptor beta chain was obtained from a study of blood T cell repertoires in COVID-19. Study-wide background: Samples of COVID-19 (acute and convalescent) were obtained from the United States, Italy and Spain. Nucleic acid was either cDNA or gDNA, and it came from T cells, B-cell-depleted T cells, or PBMCs.

The CDR3 extends over 13 amino acids. V gave up 4 bases and J gave up 3 bases, with 9 bases separating them. CDR1 is SQVTM and CDR2 is ANQGSEA in the germline V gene. Under the authors' procedure: Quantification of nucleated cells was approximated via reference gene primer amplification. The assay was immunoSEQ multiplex PCR, and TCRdb's table has in-frame clones only and misses some. V and J calls plus clone size are reproduced from that table; the DNA served to infer D and trimming. This sample has some 70,000 clones, with 65% to 90% found just once. The rearrangement uses TRBV29-1 and TRBJ1-4; D not resolved. The sequencing sample was made of peripheral blood. This sequence was found in a man older than 75 with acute or convalescent COVID-19. CDR3 sequence reads: CSVARTSNEKLFF. The CDR3 DNA follows: TGCAGCGTTGCAAGGACTTCTAATGAAAAACTGTTTTTT.